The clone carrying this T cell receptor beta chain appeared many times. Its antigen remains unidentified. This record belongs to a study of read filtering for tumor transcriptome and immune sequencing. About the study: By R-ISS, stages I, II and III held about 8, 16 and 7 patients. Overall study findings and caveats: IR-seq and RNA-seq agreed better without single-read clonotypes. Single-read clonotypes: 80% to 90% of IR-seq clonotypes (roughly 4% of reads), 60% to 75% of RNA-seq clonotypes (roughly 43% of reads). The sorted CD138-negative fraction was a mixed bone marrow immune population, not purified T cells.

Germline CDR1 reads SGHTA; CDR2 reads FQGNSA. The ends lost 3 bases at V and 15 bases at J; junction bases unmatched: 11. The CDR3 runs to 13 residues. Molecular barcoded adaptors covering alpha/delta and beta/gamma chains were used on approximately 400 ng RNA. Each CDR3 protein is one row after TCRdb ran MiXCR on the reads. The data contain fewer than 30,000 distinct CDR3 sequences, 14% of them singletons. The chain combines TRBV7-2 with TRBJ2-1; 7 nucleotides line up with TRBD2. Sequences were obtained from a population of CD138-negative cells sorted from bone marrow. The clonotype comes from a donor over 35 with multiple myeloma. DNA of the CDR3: TGTGCCAGCAGCTTTAGCGGGCACCCCAGAAGGTTCTTC. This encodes CASSFSGHPRRFF.